What follows are 24 T cell receptor beta chains derived from one specimen sequenced in a study of control samples from healthy donors and cancer patients (dated by TCRdb to 2020 to 2022). The library was obtained by the immunoSEQ multiplex PCR assay. The table comes from immuneACCESS by way of TCRdb, which keeps in-frame sequences with V and J called. Part of the clones is missing from these tables; in studies checked, under half for an unresolved V gene and the rest for unknown reasons. Within this sample are under 80,000 clones, with about 94% of them counted one time only. The ten most abundant clones make up around 2.8% of the sample. Sequences were obtained from blood. These receptors all come from a woman in her 30s in good health.

Only one count was recorded for this clone. This chain links TRBV29-1 with TRBJ1-1; D possibly corresponds to TRBD1 (5 bases). Germline V gives CDR1 SQVTM, CDR2 ANQGSEA. The CDR3 extends over 14 amino acids. Trimming cost V 4 bases and J 3 bases, with 15 bases left between them. The DNA of the CDR3 is TGCAGCGTTGGGCAGGGCTATGTAGACACTGAAGCTTTCTTT. As protein: CSVGQGYVDTEAFF.

This clone appeared a single time. The chain is built from TRBV6-5 and TRBJ1-6; TRBD1 might be the D (6 bases). The germline V and J ends were trimmed by 7 bases and 0 bases, with 10 bases remaining between them. CDR1 is MNHEY, CDR2 SVGAGI, per germline. The CDR3 sequence is 15 residues long. The CDR3 protein is CASIGQSSYNSPLHF. Here the CDR3 DNA reads TGTGCCAGCATTGGACAGAGCTCCTATAATTCACCCCTCCACTTT.

The chain employs TRBV19 and TRBJ1-2, with 8 nucleotides matching TRBD1. The germline gives CDR1 LNHDA, CDR2 SQIVND (reference sequence). V gave up 6 bases and J gave up 8 bases; unmatched junction bases: 14. This CDR3 has 15 residues. CDR3 amino acids: CASRQQGDQGQGYTF. CDR3 sequence (DNA): TGTGCCAGTAGACAACAGGGGGACCAGGGCCAAGGCTACACCTTC.

This clone was seen a few times. V and J are TRBV19 and TRBJ1-1; D is uncertain. The ends were cut back, 5 bases at V and 3 bases at J, with 13 bases in the middle. CDR3 length equals 14 residues. Germline CDR1 reads LNHDA; CDR2 reads SQIVND (reference sequence). The CDR3 loop is CASSGRRTDTEAFF. The CDR3 DNA is TGTGCCAGTAGTGGGCGTCGGACGGACACTGAAGCTTTCTTT.

This clone is a singleton in its sample. The genes are TRBV7-9 and TRBJ2-5; the D is unclear. The CDR3 length is 14 residues. The V end was cut by 0 bases, the J end by 4 bases, with 9 bases between. Per germline, CDR1 SEHNR and CDR2 FQNEAQ (reference sequence). The CDR3 DNA reads TGTGCCAGCAGCTTAGCATTAACTGGAGAGACCCAGTACTTC. This codes for CASSLALTGETQYF.

The CDR3 here is CASSWITGSQPQHF. In nucleotides, the CDR3 is TGTGCCAGCAGCTGGATAACGGGGTCCCAGCCCCAGCATTTT. V gene TRBV5-5 combines with J gene TRBJ1-5; D gene ambiguous. This CDR3 contains 14 residues. V was shortened by 3 bases and J by 7 bases, with 14 bases between the two germline ends. In germline, CDR1 is SGHKS, CDR2 YYEKEE (reference sequence).

V and J are TRBV5-1 and TRBJ2-7, with 7 bases aligning to TRBD1. There are 16 residues in the CDR3. V was pared by 0 bases and J by 5 bases, with 11 bases of the junction left unmatched. Germline V CDR1 and CDR2: SGHRS, YFSETQ. The CDR3 bases are TGCGCCAGCAGCTTGGGGGGTGGGACAGCTCCTGACGAGCAGTACTTC. This codes for CASSLGGGTAPDEQYF.

The rearrangement uses TRBV28 and TRBJ1-4, with D unresolved. Between the trimmed V and J ends, which lost 6 bases and 0 bases, there was a span of 11 bases. CDR1 MDHEN and CDR2 SYDVKM come from the germline V gene. The CDR3 is 15 residues long. The CDR3 loop is CASRLTSATNEKLFF. CDR3 nucleotide sequence: TGTGCCAGCAGGTTGACAAGCGCAACTAATGAAAAACTGTTTTTT.

The chain joins TRBV19 to TRBJ1-1; tentatively, D is TRBD1 (5 bases). CDR3 length: 11 amino acids. The germline V gene encodes CDR1 LNHDA and CDR2 SQIVND (reference sequence). Trimming removed 1 base from V and 11 bases from J, with 8 bases in between. CDR3 region: CASSIGGDAFF. DNA of the CDR3: TGTGCCAGTAGTATAGGGGGGGACGCTTTCTTT.

This clone was counted once. The chain employs TRBV6-1 and TRBJ1-5, with no clear D. Germline CDR1 and CDR2: MNHNS and SASEGT. CDR3 length: 14 residues. The ends were cut back, 5 bases at V and 7 bases at J, with 15 bases in the middle. The CDR3 nucleotides read TGTGCCAGCAGTTATGTCTCCCAGGACCAGCCCCAGCATTTT. Its translation is CASSYVSQDQPQHF.

The chain joins TRBV7-9 to TRBJ2-5, with D unclear. Germline CDR1 and CDR2: SEHNR and FQNEAQ (reference sequence). The CDR3 covers 12 residues. Trimming took off 8 bases at V and 5 bases at J, with 12 bases between the two ends. The CDR3 here is CASSALGETQYF. CDR3 coding DNA: TGTGCCAGCTCAGCTTTGGGTGAGACCCAGTACTTC.

The chain is built from TRBV4-1 and TRBJ2-1, with no clear D. This CDR3 region has 16 residues. Germline V gene data show CDR1 as MGHRA and CDR2 as YSYEKL. The V end lost 1 base, the J end lost 2 bases, and 12 bases lay between the germline ends. CDR3 loop: CASSQVDLTTYNEQFF. For the CDR3, the DNA is TGCGCCAGCAGCCAAGTGGACCTAACGACCTACAATGAGCAGTTCTTC.

The chain recombines TRBV14 with TRBJ1-1, with D uncertain. Trimming left V 6 bases short and J 5 bases short, with 4 bases between. Germline V gives CDR1 SGHDN, CDR2 FVKESK. The CDR3 is 10 residues long. Here the CDR3 reads CASSGTEAFF. DNA for the CDR3: TGTGCCAGCAGTGGGACTGAAGCTTTCTTT. Together with reference TRBV14 and TRBJ1-1, the CDR3 gives the full variable domain: EAGVTQFPSHSVIEKGQTVTLRCDPISGHDNLYWYRRVMGKEIKFLLHFVKESKQDESGMPNNRFLAERTGGTYSTLKVQPAELEDSGVYFCASSGTEAFFGQGTRLTVV.

V is TRBV29-1 and J is TRBJ1-1; the match to TRBD1 covers 9 bases. V was pared by 7 bases and J by 4 bases, with 7 bases of the junction left unmatched. This CDR3 has 13 residues. The germline CDR1 and CDR2 sequences are SQVTM and ANQGSEA. This chain's CDR3 is CSAVGTGITEAFF. The DNA of the CDR3 is TGCAGCGCCGTCGGGACAGGGATCACTGAAGCTTTCTTT.

This clone was counted once. V and J are TRBV30 and TRBJ2-2, with TRBD2 matching over 8 bases. Germline values: CDR1 GTSNPN, CDR2 SVGIG (reference sequence). The CDR3 contains 14 residues. J gave up 4 bases and V 2 bases, and 3 bases lay outside the gene matches. The CDR3: CAWSRTSSTGELFF. CDR3 sequence (DNA): TGTGCCTGGAGTAGGACTAGCTCCACCGGGGAGCTGTTTTTT. The full variable domain, in which reference TRBV30 and TRBJ2-2 provide the parts outside the CDR3, is SQTIHQWPATLVQPVGSPLSLECTVEGTSNPNLYWYRQAAGRGLQLLFYSVGIGQISSEVPQNLSASRPQDRQFILSSKKLLLSDSGFYLCAWSRTSSTGELFFGEGSRLTVL.

The chain is built from TRBV7-3 and TRBJ1-1; D is perhaps TRBD1 (5 bases). The CDR3 is 15 amino acids. The V and J ends lost 2 bases and 1 base respectively, with 11 bases between them. Germline CDR1 is SGHTA and CDR2 is FQGTGA. Written as DNA, the CDR3 is TGTGCCAGCAGCTTATCCGCCGGGGGGAACACTGAAGCTTTCTTT. Its translation is CASSLSAGGNTEAFF. Drawing the rest from reference TRBV7-3 and TRBJ1-1, the complete variable domain is GAGVSQTPSNKVTEKGKYVELRCDPISGHTALYWYRQSLGQGPEFLIYFQGTGAADDSGLPNDRFFAVRPEGSVSTLKIQRTERGDSAVYLCASSLSAGGNTEAFFGQGTRLTVV.

The V gene is TRBV3-1 (or the pseudogene TRBV3-2), the J gene TRBJ2-3; TRBD1 is a possible D gene (6 bases). The CDR3 runs to 14 residues. Germline-derived CDR1 and CDR2 are LGHDT and YNNKEL (reference sequence). V lost 4 bases and J lost 2, with 10 bases in between. The CDR3 sequence is CASSRRGPTDTQYF. Written as DNA, the CDR3 is TGTGCCAGCAGCCGCAGGGGACCCACAGATACGCAGTATTTT.

This clone was seen once. The chain uses TRBV6-5 and TRBJ1-1; perhaps TRBD1 as D (6 bases). This CDR3 has 15 amino acids. V was clipped by 8 bases and J by 3 bases, with 19 bases between them. Looked up from germline, CDR1 is MNHEY and CDR2 is SVGAGI. The CDR3 DNA is TGTGCCAGCCTCCCGGGGGCGGGTGCTGACACTGAAGCTTTCTTT. Translation: CASLPGAGADTEAFF.

The chain recombines TRBV29-1 with TRBJ1-5; D remains ambiguous. Trimming took 0 bases from V and 6 from J, leaving 18 bases between them. This CDR3 has 16 amino acids. From germline, CDR1 is SQVTM and CDR2 ANQGSEA. This CDR3 reads CSVEELLKWASQPQHF. The CDR3 DNA is TGCAGCGTTGAAGAACTCTTGAAATGGGCCTCTCAGCCCCAGCATTTT. Variable domain in full (rest from reference TRBV29-1 and TRBJ1-5): SAVISQKPSRDICQRGTSLTIQCQVDSQVTMMFWYRQQPGQSLTLIATANQGSEATYESGFVIDKFPISRPNLTFSTLTVSNMSPEDSSIYLCSVEELLKWASQPQHFGDGTRLSIL.

The chain combines TRBV25-1 with TRBJ2-3, with 7 nucleotides matching TRBD1. V trimming: 5 bases; J trimming: 6 bases; junction bases outside the gene matches: 8. Germline CDR1 MGHDK, CDR2 SYGVNS. The CDR3 loop spans 14 amino acids. Here the CDR3 reads CASSSTGAADTQYF. The DNA of the CDR3 is TGTGCCAGCAGTTCAACAGGGGCAGCGGATACGCAGTATTTT.

The rearrangement joins TRBV12-5 to TRBJ1-1; D may be TRBD1 (5 bases). Germline lookup yields CDR1 LGHNT and CDR2 FRNRAP. The CDR3 length is 13 residues. V was trimmed by 6 bases and J by 11 bases, leaving 19 bases between them. CDR3 bases: TGTGCTAGTGGAACGACTCCCAGGGATCGTGCTTTCTTT. Protein sequence: CASGTTPRDRAFF. The full variable domain, with the rest looked up from reference TRBV12-5 and TRBJ1-1, is DARVTQTPRHKVTEMGQEVTMRCQPILGHNTVFWYRQTMMQGLELLAYFRNRAPLDDSGMPKDRFSAEMPDATLATLKIQPSEPRDSAVYFCASGTTPRDRAFFGQGTRLTVV.

This chain connects TRBV19 to TRBJ2-6; 8 bases agree with TRBD1. The V segment lost 9 bases and the J segment 4 bases; nucleotides outside the gene matches: 14. The CDR3 is 17 amino acids. Germline V gene lookup returns CDR1 LNHDA and CDR2 SQIVND (reference sequence). This CDR3 is CASGTGSWADGANVLTF. The CDR3 DNA reads as TGTGCCAGCGGGACAGGCTCCTGGGCGGACGGGGCCAACGTCCTGACTTTC.

CDR3 region: CASSETLITDTQYF. The CDR3 DNA follows: TGCGCCAGCAGCGAGACTTTGATAACAGATACGCAGTATTTT. This chain links TRBV5-1 with TRBJ2-3, with no clear D. The CDR3 runs to 14 residues. V dropped 4 bases and J dropped 3 bases, with 12 bases sitting between them. Germline values: CDR1 SGHRS, CDR2 YFSETQ.

This sequence joins TRBV27 and TRBJ1-3; D remains ambiguous. This CDR3 spans 12 amino acids. Trimming took off 8 bases at V and 0 bases at J, with 5 bases between the two ends. In germline, CDR1 is MNHEY, CDR2 SMNVEV (reference sequence). The CDR3 DNA reads as TGTGCCAGCGGATACTCTGGAAACACCATATATTTT. This translates into CASGYSGNTIYF.